This T cell receptor (beta chain) was captured by sequencing in a study of shared clonotypes between healthy human individuals. Data came from immunoSEQ multiplex PCR; TCRdb stores just in-frame clones and leaves some out. This sample has fewer than 650,000 clones, with over 65% found just once. In germline, CDR1 is LNHNV, CDR2 YYDKDF (reference sequence). This CDR3 is 12 amino acids long. V lost 5 bases and J 14 bases, leaving 17 bases between the germline ends. The sample was PBMCs. The genes are TRBV15 and TRBJ2-3; no definite D call. This receptor was obtained from a woman aged 40-49 years in good health. Some clones in this sample may be carry-over from other donors' samples. The CDR3 bases are TGTGCCACCAGCTCCCTCGGAAAGGGTCGGTATTTT. Protein: CATSSLGKGRYF.